This T cell receptor (beta chain) stems from a study of T-cell reconstitution after alpha-beta-depleted transplantation in children (dated by TCRdb to between 2015 and 2016). Turning to the overall study: Using TCR repertoire profiling, the study followed T-cell immune reconstitution in a quantitative way in children after TCRalphabeta/CD19-depleted allogeneic hematopoietic cell transplantation. Study-wide findings and limitations: In some patients, high TCRbeta diversity at day 60 was attributed to recipient T cells and intrathymic progenitors that had survived conditioning. Hyperexpanded clone frequencies declined over subsequent months; after one year, T-cell counts and TCRbeta diversity were mostly attributed to newly produced T cells. Apparently early alphabetaT-cell count recovery about two months after transplant reportedly relied on only several hundred rapidly expanded clones derived from non-depleted graft cells.

For CDR1 and CDR2, the germline V gene lists MNHNS and SASEGT. The CDR3 starts with the cysteine, ends with the phenylalanine, and has 15 residues. Here the CDR3 DNA is all that survives: 45 bases in frame from base 1. Trimming accounts for 6 bases at V and 7 bases at J, while the number of junction bases matched to no gene is 11. Regarding this clonotype: Its antigen has not been determined. No much larger clone exists at a distance of one base, and base qualities are not known.

Library construction relied on PCR. Sequencing relied on an Illumina HiSeq 2500. To normalize quantification of the TCRbeta repertoire, the TCR libraries were built with molecular barcoding that relied on unique molecular identifiers. The public reads were run again by TCRdb, first through fastp at Q25 and then through MiXCR, and only productive beta chains were kept. Every entry covers one CDR3 protein and lists the most common genes and DNA from its rows. This sample comprises roughly 300,000 distinct CDR3 sequences, roughly 11% of them detected only once. Together, the top ten hold roughly a quarter of the sample. Interpreted using the paper, the treatment or condition label stands for: allogeneic hematopoietic cell transplantation with graft depleted of TCRalphabeta T cells and CD19 B cells. TCRalphabeta/CD19-depleted allogeneic hematopoietic cell grafts were given to the transplant recipients, all of whom were children.

Sequencing was performed on peripheral blood, taken 180 days after TCRalphabeta/CD19-depleted stem cell transplant. The sequence was collected from a male patient aged 2 to 10 who had a stem cell transplant for chronic granulomatous disease, so the T cells may come from the graft donor. Recombination joined TRBV6-1 with TRBJ2-3, and 9 junctional nucleotides match TRBD2. The CDR3 has the sequence CASRPSGAGRNTQYF. The base sequence is TGTGCCAGCAGACCTAGCGGGGCCGGCAGAAATACGCAGTATTTT.